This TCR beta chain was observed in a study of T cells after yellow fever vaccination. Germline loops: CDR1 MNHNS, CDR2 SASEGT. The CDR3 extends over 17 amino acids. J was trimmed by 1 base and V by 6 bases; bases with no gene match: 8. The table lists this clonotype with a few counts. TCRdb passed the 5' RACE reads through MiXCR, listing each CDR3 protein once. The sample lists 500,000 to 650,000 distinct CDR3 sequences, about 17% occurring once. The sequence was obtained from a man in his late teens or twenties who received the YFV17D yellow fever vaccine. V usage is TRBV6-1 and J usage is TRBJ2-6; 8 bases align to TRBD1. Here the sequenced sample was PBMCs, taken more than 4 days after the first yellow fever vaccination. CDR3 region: CASRFGTGLSGANVLTF. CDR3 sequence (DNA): TGTGCCAGCAGGTTCGGGACAGGACTATCTGGGGCCAACGTCCTGACTTTC.